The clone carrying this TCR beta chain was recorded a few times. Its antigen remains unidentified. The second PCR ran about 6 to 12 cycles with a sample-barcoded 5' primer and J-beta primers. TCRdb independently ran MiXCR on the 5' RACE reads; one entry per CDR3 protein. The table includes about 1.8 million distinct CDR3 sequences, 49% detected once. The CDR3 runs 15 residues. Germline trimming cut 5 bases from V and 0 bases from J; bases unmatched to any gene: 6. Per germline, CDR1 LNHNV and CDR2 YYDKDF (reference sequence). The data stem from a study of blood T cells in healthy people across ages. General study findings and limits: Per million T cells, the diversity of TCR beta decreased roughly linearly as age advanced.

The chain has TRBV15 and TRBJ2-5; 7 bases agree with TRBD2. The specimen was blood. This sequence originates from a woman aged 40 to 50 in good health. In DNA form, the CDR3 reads TGTGCCACCAGCCGAGCGGGACCTGACCAAGAGACCCAGTACTTC. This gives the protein CATSRAGPDQETQYF.